The present TCR beta chain was sequenced within a study of blood T cell repertoires in COVID-19. Across the study: In each case, the material was cDNA or gDNA derived from T cells, B-cell-depleted T cells, or PBMCs.

Germline values: CDR1 MGHDK, CDR2 SYGVNS. V gave up 4 bases and J gave up 8 bases, with 17 bases separating them. CDR3 length: 15 residues. Study processing details: Amplification of reference gene primers provided the estimated nucleated cell counts. The assay was immunoSEQ multiplex PCR, and TCRdb's table has in-frame clones only and misses some. For V, J and clone size, that table is used; D and trimming come from the DNA. Counted here are about 130,000 clones, 84% occurring once; the ten biggest clones make up 40% to 55%. The specimen was peripheral blood. This TCR was recovered from a human donor in a cohort sampled during active COVID-19. The chain links TRBV25-1 to TRBJ1-4; the D gene is possibly TRBD1 (6 bases). The CDR3 sequence: CASSGGGARKEKLFF. The CDR3 DNA is TGTGCCAGCAGTGGTGGGGGCGCTCGGAAGGAAAAACTGTTTTTT.